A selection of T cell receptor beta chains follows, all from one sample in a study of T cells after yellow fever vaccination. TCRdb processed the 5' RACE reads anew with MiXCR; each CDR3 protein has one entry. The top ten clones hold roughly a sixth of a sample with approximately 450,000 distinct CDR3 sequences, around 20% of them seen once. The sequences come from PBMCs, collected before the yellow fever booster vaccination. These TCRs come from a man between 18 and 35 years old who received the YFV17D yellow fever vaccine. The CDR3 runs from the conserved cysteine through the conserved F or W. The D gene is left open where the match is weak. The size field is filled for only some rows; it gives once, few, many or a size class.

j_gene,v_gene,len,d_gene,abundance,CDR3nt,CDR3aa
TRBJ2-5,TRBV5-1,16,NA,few,TGCGCCAGCAGCTTGGTGGCTAGCGCCTCCGGGGAGACCCAGTACTTC,CASSLVASASGETQYF
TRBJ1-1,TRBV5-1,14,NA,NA,TGCGCCAGCAGCCCTGGATGGGAAAACACTGAAGCTTTCTTT,CASSPGWENTEAFF
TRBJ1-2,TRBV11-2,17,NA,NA,TGTGCCAGCAGCTACCGCCTTCCGGACAGTCCTAACTATGGCTACACCTTC,CASSYRLPDSPNYGYTF
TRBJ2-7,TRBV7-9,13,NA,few,TGTGCCAGCACCTTAACAGGGTTTCACGAGCAGTACTTC,CASTLTGFHEQYF
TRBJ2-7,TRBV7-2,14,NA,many,TGTGCCAGCAGCAACAATGGGGTCGGCTACGAGCAGTACTTC,CASSNNGVGYEQYF
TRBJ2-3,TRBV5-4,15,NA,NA,TGTGCCAGCAGCTTTAATGGGGGCTGGGAGGATACGCAGTATTTT,CASSFNGGWEDTQYF
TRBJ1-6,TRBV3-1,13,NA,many,TGTGCCAGCAGCCCGGGACAAGGAACGCCCCTCCACTTT,CASSPGQGTPLHF
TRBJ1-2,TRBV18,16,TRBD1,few,TGTGCCAGCTCACCGAGCCGGGACAGGGGACAGTATGGCTACACCTTC,CASSPSRDRGQYGYTF
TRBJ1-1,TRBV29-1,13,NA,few,TGCAGCGTTGAGCTAGGAAGAGTCACTGAAGCTTTCTTT,CSVELGRVTEAFF
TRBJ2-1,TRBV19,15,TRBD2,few,TGTGCCAGTAGTAGTGGGGCTAGCGGGGTAGATGAGCAGTTCTTC,CASSSGASGVDEQFF
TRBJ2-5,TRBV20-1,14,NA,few,TGCAGTGCTAGAGGTCCTGGTCAGCAAGAGACCCAGTACTTC,CSARGPGQQETQYF
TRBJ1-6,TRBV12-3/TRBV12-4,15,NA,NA,TGTGCCAGCAGTTTGGGCTCAGTCATTGGTTCACCCCTCCACTTT,CASSLGSVIGSPLHF
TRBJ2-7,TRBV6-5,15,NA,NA,TGTGCCAGCAGTTACGGTTCGGGGCCATCCTACGAGCAGTACTTC,CASSYGSGPSYEQYF
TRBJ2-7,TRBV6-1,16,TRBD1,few,TGTGCCAGCAGCGAAGGTGGGACAGGGGGCTTCTACGAGCAGTACTTC,CASSEGGTGGFYEQYF
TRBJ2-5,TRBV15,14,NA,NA,TGTGCCACCAGCAGAGCTAAGGGGAGGGAGACCCAGTACTTC,CATSRAKGRETQYF
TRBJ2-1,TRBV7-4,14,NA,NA,TGTGCCAGCAGCGGGTCGGGGCGGAAGGATGAGCAGTTCTTC,CASSGSGRKDEQFF
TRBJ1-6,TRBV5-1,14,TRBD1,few,TGCGCCAGCAGCTCGGGGACAGATAATTCACCCCTCCACTTT,CASSSGTDNSPLHF
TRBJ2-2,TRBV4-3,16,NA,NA,TGCGCCAGCAGCCACCCGACAGCTACGAACACCGGGGAGCTGTTTTTT,CASSHPTATNTGELFF
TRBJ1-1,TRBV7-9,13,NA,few,TGTGCCAGCAGCTTAGCTCTGAGGAGTGAAGCTTTCTTT,CASSLALRSEAFF
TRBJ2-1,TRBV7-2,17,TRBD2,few,TGTGCCAGCAGCTTAGTCCGTACTAGCGGGGGGTACAATGAGCAGTTCTTC,CASSLVRTSGGYNEQFF
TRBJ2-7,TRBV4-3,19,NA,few,TGCGCCAGCAGCCCATATCGGGGCCAGGAGAGACTAGGTGCCTACGAGCAGTACTTC,CASSPYRGQERLGAYEQYF
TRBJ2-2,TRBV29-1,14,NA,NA,TGCAGCGTGGAAAATGAGATGAACACCGGGGAGCTGTTTTTT,CSVENEMNTGELFF
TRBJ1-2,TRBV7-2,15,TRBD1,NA,TGTGCCAGCAGCGAAGACAGGGCCCGAAGCTATGGCTACACCTTC,CASSEDRARSYGYTF
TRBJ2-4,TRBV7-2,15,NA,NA,TGTGCCAGCAGCTTAGGCCGGGACGGCAAAAACATTCAGTACTTC,CASSLGRDGKNIQYF
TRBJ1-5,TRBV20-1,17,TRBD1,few,TGCAGTGCTAGGTGGGACAGGGACTCTCGGAGCAATCAGCCCCAGCATTTT,CSARWDRDSRSNQPQHF
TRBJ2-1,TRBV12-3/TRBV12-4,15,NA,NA,TGTGCCAGCAGTTCCCCCCCCTTAGAGGTCAATGAGCAGTTCTTC,CASSSPPLEVNEQFF
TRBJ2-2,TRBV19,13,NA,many,TGTGCCAGTGCTAGCCCCAACACCGGGGAGCTGTTTTTT,CASASPNTGELFF
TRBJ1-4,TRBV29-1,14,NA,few,TGCAGCGTTGGGGCAGGGCAAATCCATGAAAAACTGTTTTTT,CSVGAGQIHEKLFF
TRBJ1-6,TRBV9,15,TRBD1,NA,TGTGCCAGCAGCAAAGGGACAGCGTATAATTCACCCCTCCACTTT,CASSKGTAYNSPLHF
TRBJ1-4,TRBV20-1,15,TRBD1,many,TGCAGTGCTAGAGATCCCAAGCAGGGGGCTGAAAAACTGTTTTTT,CSARDPKQGAEKLFF
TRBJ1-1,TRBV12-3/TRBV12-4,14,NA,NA,TGTGCCAGCATCGACCGGGGGATGAACACTGAAGCTTTCTTT,CASIDRGMNTEAFF
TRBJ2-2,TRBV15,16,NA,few,TGTGCCACCAGCAGACTACCCTCCGGGAACACCGGGGAGCTGTTTTTT,CATSRLPSGNTGELFF
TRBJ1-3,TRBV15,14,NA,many,TGTGCCACCAGCAGAGATAAGAGTGCAAACACCATATATTTT,CATSRDKSANTIYF
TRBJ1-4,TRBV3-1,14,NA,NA,TGTGCCAGCAGCCAAGAGTCGAACGGAGGAAAACTGTTTTTT,CASSQESNGGKLFF
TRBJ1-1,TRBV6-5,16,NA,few,TGTGCCAGCAGTTACTGGACTTCAGGGGTGGGCACTGAAGCTTTCTTT,CASSYWTSGVGTEAFF
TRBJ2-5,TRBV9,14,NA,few,TGTGCCAGCAGCGTCAGTTGGCACCAAGAGACCCAGTACTTC,CASSVSWHQETQYF
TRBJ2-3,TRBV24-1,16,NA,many,TGTGCCACCAGTGATTCCGGGACTTACGACACAGATACGCAGTATTTT,CATSDSGTYDTDTQYF
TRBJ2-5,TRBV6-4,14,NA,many,TGTGCCAGCAGTGTTGGGGACCTACAAGAGACCCAGTACTTC,CASSVGDLQETQYF
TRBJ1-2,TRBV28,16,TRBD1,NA,TGTGCCTGCCAGACAGGGGGCGACGTGGCGAACTATGGCTACACCTTC,CACQTGGDVANYGYTF
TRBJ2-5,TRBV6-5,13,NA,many,TGTGCCAGCAGTTACGGTGGGGTTGAGACCCAGTACTTC,CASSYGGVETQYF
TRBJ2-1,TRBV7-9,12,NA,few,TGTGCCAGCCCAGGGGGGCCAGGTGAGCAGTTCTTC,CASPGGPGEQFF
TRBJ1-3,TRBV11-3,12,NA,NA,TGTGCCAGCAGCTTTGGGGATAACACCATATATTTT,CASSFGDNTIYF
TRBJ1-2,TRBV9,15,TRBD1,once,TGTGCCAGCAGCTCCCACAGGGGGCGTTTCTATGGCTACACCTTC,CASSSHRGRFYGYTF
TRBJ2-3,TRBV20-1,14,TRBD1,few,TGCAGTGCGCACCGGGACAGGAGCACAGATACGCAGTATTTT,CSAHRDRSTDTQYF
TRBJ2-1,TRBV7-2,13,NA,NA,TGTGCCAGCAGCAACCAACAGGTTAGTGAGCAGTTCTTC,CASSNQQVSEQFF
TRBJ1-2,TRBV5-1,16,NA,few,TGCGCCAGCAGCTGGGGAGGGGCACAGGGTCGCTATGGCTACACCTTC,CASSWGGAQGRYGYTF
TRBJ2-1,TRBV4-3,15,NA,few,TGCGCCAGCAGCCAAGACGTGCCAGGGGGGAATGAGCAGTTCTTC,CASSQDVPGGNEQFF
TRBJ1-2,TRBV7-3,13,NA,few,TGTGCCAGCAGCTTTCCACCCAACTATGGCTACACCTTC,CASSFPPNYGYTF
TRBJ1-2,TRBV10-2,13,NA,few,TGCGCCAGCAGTGAGTCGGTCAGGGGTGGCTACACCTTC,CASSESVRGGYTF
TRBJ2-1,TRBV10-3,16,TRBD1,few,TGTGCCATCAGTCCGCCGGGACAGGGGGCCTACAATGAGCAGTTCTTC,CAISPPGQGAYNEQFF
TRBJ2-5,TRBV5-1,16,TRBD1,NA,TGCGCCAGCAGAAACCCCGGGACAGGGGTTATCGAGACCCAGTACTTC,CASRNPGTGVIETQYF
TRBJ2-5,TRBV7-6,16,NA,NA,TGTGCCAGCAGCTTATCGGGACTCCCGAGACAAGAGACCCAGTACTTC,CASSLSGLPRQETQYF
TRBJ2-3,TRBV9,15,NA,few,TGTGCCAGCAGCGCGGGTAGCGGAGTCACAGATACGCAGTATTTT,CASSAGSGVTDTQYF
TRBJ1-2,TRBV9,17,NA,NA,TGTGCCAGCAGCGTAGCTCCCGGGTCAGTATCGTCCTATGGCTACACCTTC,CASSVAPGSVSSYGYTF
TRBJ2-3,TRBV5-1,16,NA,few,TGCGCCAGCAGCTCCCAAGAACTAGGGAGCACAGATACGCAGTATTTT,CASSSQELGSTDTQYF